This paragraph covers one TCR beta chain sequence. This sample was included in a study of blood T cell repertoires in COVID-19. Generated by immunoSEQ multiplex PCR, the TCRdb table keeps only in-frame clones and is missing some. The sample contains around 150,000 clones, approximately 80% of which appear only once. The CDR3 loop spans 16 amino acids. The V end was cut by 3 bases, the J end by 3 bases, with 16 bases between. Germline-derived CDR1 and CDR2 are SEHNR and FQNEAQ (reference sequence). The sequence derives from an elderly woman with active or convalescent COVID-19. Source material: peripheral blood. This chain joins TRBV7-9 and TRBJ2-3, with D perhaps matching TRBD1 (6 bases). As DNA, the CDR3 is TGTGCCAGCAGCTTGTCAGGGGCAAGGGAAACAGATACGCAGTATTTT. It translates to CASSLSGARETDTQYF.